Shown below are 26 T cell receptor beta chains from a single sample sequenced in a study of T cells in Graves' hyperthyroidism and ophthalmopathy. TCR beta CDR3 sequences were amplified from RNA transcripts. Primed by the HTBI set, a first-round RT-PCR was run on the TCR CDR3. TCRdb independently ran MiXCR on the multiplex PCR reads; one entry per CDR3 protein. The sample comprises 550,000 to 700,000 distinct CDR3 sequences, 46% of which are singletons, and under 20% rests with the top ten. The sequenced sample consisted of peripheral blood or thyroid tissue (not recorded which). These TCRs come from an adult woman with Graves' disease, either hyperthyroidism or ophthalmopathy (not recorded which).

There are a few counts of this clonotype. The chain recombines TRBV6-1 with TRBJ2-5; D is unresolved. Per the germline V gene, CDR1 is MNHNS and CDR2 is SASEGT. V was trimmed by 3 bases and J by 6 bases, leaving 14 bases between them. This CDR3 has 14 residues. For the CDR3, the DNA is TGTGCCAGCAGTGATGATTGGGTTCGGCAGACCCAGTACTTC. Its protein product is CASSDDWVRQTQYF.

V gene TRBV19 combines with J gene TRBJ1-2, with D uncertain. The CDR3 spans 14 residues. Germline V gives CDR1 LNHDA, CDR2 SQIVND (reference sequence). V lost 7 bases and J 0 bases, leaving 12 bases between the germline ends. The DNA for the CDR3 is TGTGCCAGTATGTCGATTACCACTAACTATGGCTACACCTTC. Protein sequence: CASMSITTNYGYTF.

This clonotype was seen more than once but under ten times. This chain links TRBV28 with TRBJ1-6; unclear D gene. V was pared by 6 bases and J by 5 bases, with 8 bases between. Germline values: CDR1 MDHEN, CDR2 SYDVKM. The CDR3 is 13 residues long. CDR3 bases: TGTGCCAGCAGGGTCGGGGATAATTCACCCCTCCACTTT. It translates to CASRVGDNSPLHF.

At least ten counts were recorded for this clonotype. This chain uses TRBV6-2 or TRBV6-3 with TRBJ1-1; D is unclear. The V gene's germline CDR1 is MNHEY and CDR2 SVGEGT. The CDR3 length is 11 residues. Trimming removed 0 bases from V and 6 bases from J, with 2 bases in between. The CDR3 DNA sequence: TGTGCCAGCAGTTACTCGTCTGAAGCTTTCTTT. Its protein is CASSYSSEAFF.

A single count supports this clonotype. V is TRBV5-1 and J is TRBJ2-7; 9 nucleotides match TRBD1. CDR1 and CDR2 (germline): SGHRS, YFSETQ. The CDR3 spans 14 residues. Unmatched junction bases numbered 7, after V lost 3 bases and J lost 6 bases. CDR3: CASSSGQGLSEQYF. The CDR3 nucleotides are TGCGCCAGCAGCTCGGGACAGGGCCTTAGCGAGCAGTACTTC.

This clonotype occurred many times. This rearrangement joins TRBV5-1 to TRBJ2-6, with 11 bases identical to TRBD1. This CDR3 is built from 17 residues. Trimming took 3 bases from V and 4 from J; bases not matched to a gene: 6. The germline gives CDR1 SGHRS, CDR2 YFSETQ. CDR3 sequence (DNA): TGCGCCAGCAGCTCTGGACAGGGGGCGTTAGGGGCCAACGTCCTGACTTTC. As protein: CASSSGQGALGANVLTF.

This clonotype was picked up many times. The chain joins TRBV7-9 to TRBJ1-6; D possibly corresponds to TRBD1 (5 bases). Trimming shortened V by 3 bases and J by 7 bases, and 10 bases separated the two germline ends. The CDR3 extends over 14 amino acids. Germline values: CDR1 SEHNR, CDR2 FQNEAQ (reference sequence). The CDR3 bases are TGTGCCAGCAGCTTCGAGACAGTAAATTCACCCCTCCACTTT. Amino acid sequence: CASSFETVNSPLHF.

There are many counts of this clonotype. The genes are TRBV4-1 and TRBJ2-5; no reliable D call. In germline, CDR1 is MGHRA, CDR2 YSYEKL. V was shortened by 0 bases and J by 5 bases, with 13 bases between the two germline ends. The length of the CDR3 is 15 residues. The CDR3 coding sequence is TGCGCCAGCAGCCAAGATCCTAGGGATCTCGAGACCCAGTACTTC. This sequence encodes CASSQDPRDLETQYF.

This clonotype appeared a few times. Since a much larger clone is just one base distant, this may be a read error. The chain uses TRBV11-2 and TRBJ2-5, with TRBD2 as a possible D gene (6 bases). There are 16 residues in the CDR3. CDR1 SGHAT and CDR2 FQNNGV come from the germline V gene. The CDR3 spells CGSSLDGGWYQETQYF. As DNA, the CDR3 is TGTGGCAGCAGCTTAGATGGAGGGTGGTACCAAGAGACCCAGTACTTC.

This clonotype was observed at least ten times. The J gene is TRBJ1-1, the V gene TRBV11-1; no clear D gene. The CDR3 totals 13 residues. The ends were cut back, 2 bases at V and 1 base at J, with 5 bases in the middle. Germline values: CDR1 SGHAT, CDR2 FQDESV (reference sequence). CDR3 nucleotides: TGTGCCAGCAGCTTAAGGCAGAACACTGAAGCTTTCTTT. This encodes CASSLRQNTEAFF.

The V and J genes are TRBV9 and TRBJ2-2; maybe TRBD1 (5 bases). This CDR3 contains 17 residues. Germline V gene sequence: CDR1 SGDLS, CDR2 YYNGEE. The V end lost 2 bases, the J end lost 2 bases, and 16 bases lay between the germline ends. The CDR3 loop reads CASSVTTTGANTGELFF. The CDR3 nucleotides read TGTGCCAGCAGCGTCACTACCACAGGCGCAAACACCGGGGAGCTGTTTTTT.

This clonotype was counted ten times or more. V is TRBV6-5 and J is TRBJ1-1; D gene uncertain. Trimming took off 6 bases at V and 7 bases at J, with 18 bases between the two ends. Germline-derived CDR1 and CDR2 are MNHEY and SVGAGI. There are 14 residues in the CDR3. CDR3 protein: CASSHGEELGEAFF. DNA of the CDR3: TGTGCCAGCAGCCACGGTGAGGAATTGGGTGAAGCTTTCTTT.

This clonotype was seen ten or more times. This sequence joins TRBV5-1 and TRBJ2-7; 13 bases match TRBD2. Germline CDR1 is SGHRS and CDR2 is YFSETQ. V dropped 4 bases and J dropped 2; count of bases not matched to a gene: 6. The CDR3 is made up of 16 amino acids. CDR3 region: CASSQLAGGPPYEQYF. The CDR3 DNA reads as TGCGCCAGCAGCCAACTAGCGGGAGGGCCTCCCTACGAGCAGTACTTC.

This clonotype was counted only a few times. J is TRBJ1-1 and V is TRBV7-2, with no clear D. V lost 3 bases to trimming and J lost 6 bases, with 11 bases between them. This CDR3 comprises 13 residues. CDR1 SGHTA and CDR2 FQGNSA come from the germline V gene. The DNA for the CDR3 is TGTGCCAGCAGCTTGAGGGTCCTACCTGAAGCTTTCTTT. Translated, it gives CASSLRVLPEAFF.

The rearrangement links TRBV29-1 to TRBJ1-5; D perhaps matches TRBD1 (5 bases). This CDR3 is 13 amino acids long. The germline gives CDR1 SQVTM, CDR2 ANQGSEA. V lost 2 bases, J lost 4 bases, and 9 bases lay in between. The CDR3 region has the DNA TGCAGCGTTGAATCCGGGGGGAATCAGCCCCAGCATTTT. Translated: CSVESGGNQPQHF.

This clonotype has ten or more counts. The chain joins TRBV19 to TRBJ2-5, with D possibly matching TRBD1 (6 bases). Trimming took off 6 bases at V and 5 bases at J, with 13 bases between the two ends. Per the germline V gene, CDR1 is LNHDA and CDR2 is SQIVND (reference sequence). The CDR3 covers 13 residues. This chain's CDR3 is CASSTGPDETQYF. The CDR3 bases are TGTGCCAGTAGCACAGGGCCCGACGAGACCCAGTACTTC. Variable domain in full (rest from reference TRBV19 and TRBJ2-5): DGGITQSPKYLFRKEGQNVTLSCEQNLNHDAMYWYRQDPGQGLRLIYYSQIVNDFQKGDIAEGYSVSREKKESFPLTVTSAQKNPTAFYLCASSTGPDETQYFGPGTRLLVL.

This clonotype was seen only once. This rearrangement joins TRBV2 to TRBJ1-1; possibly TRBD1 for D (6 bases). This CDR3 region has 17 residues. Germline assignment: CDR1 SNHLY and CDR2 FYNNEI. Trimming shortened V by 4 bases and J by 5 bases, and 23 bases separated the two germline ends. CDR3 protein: CASSVGGDWGRRTEAFF. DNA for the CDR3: TGTGCCAGCAGTGTCGGGGGGGACTGGGGGCGGAGGACTGAAGCTTTCTTT.

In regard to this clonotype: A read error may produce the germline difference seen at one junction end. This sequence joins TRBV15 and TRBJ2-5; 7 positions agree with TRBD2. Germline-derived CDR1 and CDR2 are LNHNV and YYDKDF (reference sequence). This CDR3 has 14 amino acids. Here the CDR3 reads CAASSPRTSETQYF. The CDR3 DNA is TGTGCCGCCAGCAGCCCCAGGACTAGTGAGACCCAGTACTTC. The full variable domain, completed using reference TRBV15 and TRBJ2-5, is DAMVIQNPRYQVTQFGKPVTLSCSQTLNHNVMYWYQQKSSQAPKLLFHYYDKDFNNEADTPDNFQSRRPNTSFCFLDIRSPGLGDTAMYLCAASSPRTSETQYFGPGTRLLVL.

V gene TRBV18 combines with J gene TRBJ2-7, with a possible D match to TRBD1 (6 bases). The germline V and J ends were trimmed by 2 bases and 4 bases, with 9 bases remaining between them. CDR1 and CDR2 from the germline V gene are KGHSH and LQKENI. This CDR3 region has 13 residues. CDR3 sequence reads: CASSPSTGYEQYF. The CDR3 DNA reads TGTGCCAGCTCACCATCGACAGGTTACGAGCAGTACTTC.

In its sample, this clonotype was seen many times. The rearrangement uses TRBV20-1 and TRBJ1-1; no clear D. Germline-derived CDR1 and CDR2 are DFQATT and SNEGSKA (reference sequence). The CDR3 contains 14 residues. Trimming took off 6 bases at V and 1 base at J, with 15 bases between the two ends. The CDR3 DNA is TGCAGTGCCGTTCGCCGGGTGGCGAACACTGAAGCTTTCTTT. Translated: CSAVRRVANTEAFF.

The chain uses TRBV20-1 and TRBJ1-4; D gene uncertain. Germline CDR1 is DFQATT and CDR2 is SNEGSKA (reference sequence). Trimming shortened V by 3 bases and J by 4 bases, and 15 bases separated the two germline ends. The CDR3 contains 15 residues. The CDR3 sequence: CSASIGGGHNEKLFF. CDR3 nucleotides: TGCAGTGCTAGTATCGGAGGCGGTCATAATGAAAAACTGTTTTTT.

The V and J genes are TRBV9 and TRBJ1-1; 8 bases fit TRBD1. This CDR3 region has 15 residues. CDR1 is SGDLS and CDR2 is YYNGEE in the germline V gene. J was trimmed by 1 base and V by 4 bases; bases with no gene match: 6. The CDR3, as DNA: TGTGCCAGCAGCCACGGGACAGGCGGGAACACTGAAGCTTTCTTT. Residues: CASSHGTGGNTEAFF.

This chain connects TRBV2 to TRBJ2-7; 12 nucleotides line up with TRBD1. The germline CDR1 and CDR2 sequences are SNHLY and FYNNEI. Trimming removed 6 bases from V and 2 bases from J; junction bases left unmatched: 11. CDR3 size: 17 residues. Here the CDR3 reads CASSANQGTGGPYEQYF. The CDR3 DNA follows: TGTGCCAGCAGCGCCAACCAAGGGACAGGGGGCCCCTACGAGCAGTACTTC.

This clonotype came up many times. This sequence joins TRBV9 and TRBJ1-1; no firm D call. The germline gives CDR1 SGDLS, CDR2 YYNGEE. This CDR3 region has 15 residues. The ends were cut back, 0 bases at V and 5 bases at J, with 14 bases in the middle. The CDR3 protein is CASSVAEGSRTEAFF. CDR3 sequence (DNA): TGTGCCAGCAGCGTAGCTGAGGGCAGTAGGACTGAAGCTTTCTTT.

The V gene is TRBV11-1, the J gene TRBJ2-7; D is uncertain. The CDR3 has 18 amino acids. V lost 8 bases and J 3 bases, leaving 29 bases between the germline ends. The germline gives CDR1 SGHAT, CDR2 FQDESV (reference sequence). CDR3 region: CASSPGFTTEGPIYEQYF. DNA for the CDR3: TGTGCCAGCTCACCAGGTTTTACGACCGAAGGTCCGATCTACGAGCAGTACTTC.

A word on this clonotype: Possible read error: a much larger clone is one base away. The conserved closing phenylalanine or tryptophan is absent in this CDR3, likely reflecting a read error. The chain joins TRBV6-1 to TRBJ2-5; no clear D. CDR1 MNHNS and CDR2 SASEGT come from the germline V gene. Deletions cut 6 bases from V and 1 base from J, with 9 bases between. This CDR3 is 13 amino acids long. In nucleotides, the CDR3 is TGTGCCAGCAGACCCGACACCCAAGAGACCCAGTACCTC. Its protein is CASRPDTQETQYL.